These T cell receptor beta chains were read from a single sample in a study of blood T cells in healthy people across ages. MiXCR, applied by TCRdb to the 5' RACE reads, yields one record per CDR3 protein. The sample carries about 670,000 distinct CDR3 sequences, less than 45% recorded once. The sequenced sample was blood. These receptors originate from an elderly man in good health. Both conserved end residues are part of each CDR3. The D gene is left open where the match is weak. Some rows have no size entry. The others give once, few or many, or a class for an expanded clone.

j_gene | v_gene | d_gene | abundance | CDR3aa | CDR3nt
TRBJ1-1 | TRBV30 | NA | NA | CAWRIMNTEAFF | TGTGCCTGGAGAATCATGAACACTGAAGCTTTCTTT
TRBJ1-2 | TRBV7-2 | NA | NA | CASSLAVLRDYGYTF | TGTGCCAGCAGCTTAGCGGTTCTCAGGGACTATGGCTACACCTTC
TRBJ2-7 | TRBV20-1 | TRBD2 | few | CSARDPSSGTLSYEQYF | TGCAGTGCTAGAGATCCGTCTAGCGGGACCCTCTCCTACGAGCAGTACTTC
TRBJ2-7 | TRBV20-1 | TRBD2 | few | CSARGPGGHDYEQYF | TGCAGTGCTAGAGGGCCGGGGGGGCACGACTACGAGCAGTACTTC
TRBJ2-2 | TRBV7-2 | TRBD2 | NA | CASSLDPAGVLTGELFF | TGTGCCAGCAGCTTAGATCCAGCGGGAGTCCTTACCGGGGAGCTGTTTTTT
TRBJ2-5 | TRBV6-5 | NA | few | CASSPSPQETQYF | TGTGCCAGCAGTCCCTCACCCCAAGAGACCCAGTACTTC
TRBJ1-5 | TRBV30 | NA | NA | CAWRQDPNQPQHF | TGTGCCTGGAGACAAGACCCCAATCAGCCCCAGCATTTT
TRBJ2-1 | TRBV12-3/TRBV12-4 | TRBD1 | few | CASSFRTGSYNEQFF | TGTGCCAGCAGTTTCCGGACAGGCTCCTACAATGAGCAGTTCTTC
TRBJ2-3 | TRBV5-1 | NA | NA | CASRADSSDTQYF | TGCGCCAGCAGAGCCGACAGTTCAGATACGCAGTATTTT
TRBJ2-7 | TRBV6-5 | NA | NA | CAGSYVIGSEQYF | TGTGCCGGCAGTTACGTGATTGGGAGCGAGCAGTACTTC
TRBJ2-4 | TRBV6-2/TRBV6-3 | NA | NA | CASSYPLNIQYF | TGTGCCAGCAGTTACCCGTTAAACATTCAGTACTTC
TRBJ2-1 | TRBV7-2 | TRBD2 | NA | CASSISLAGGHNEQFF | TGTGCCAGCAGCATATCACTAGCGGGAGGGCACAATGAGCAGTTCTTC
TRBJ1-1 | TRBV7-2 | NA | few | CASRTWAGHTEAFF | TGTGCCAGCAGGACGTGGGCAGGACACACTGAAGCTTTCTTT
TRBJ2-3 | TRBV7-3 | NA | many | CASSQTPGLYTDTQYF | TGTGCCAGCAGCCAAACTCCGGGGCTTTACACAGATACGCAGTATTTT
TRBJ2-7 | TRBV21-1 | NA | once | CVSSNSGRGESYEQYF | TGTGTCAGCAGCAACTCCGGCAGAGGGGAATCCTACGAGCAGTACTTC
TRBJ2-3 | TRBV7-2 | TRBD2 | few | CASSLGSGGGWSDTQYF | TGTGCCAGCAGCTTAGGGTCGGGGGGGGGGTGGTCAGATACGCAGTATTTT
TRBJ2-5 | TRBV5-4 | NA | NA | CASSLKDSTETQYF | TGTGCCAGCAGCTTAAAGGACAGTACAGAGACCCAGTACTTC
TRBJ2-7 | TRBV10-1 | TRBD2 | NA | CASSGISGSNEQYF | TGCGCCAGCAGTGGGATTAGCGGGAGCAATGAGCAGTACTTC
TRBJ1-1 | TRBV5-1 | NA | NA | CASSEPGRGAEAFF | TGCGCCAGCAGCGAGCCAGGGAGGGGGGCTGAAGCTTTCTTT
TRBJ2-7 | TRBV20-1 | TRBD1 | few | CSARGQGGYEQYF | TGCAGTGCTAGGGGACAGGGAGGCTACGAGCAGTACTTC
TRBJ2-3 | TRBV11-1 | NA | NA | CASSLAHGSTKDTQYF | TGTGCCAGCAGCTTAGCCCATGGGAGCACGAAGGATACGCAGTATTTT
TRBJ2-3 | TRBV6-5 | NA | few | CASSYLNQGTQYF | TGTGCCAGCAGTTACCTCAACCAGGGTACGCAGTATTTT
TRBJ1-2 | TRBV30 | TRBD1 | once | CAWSTGQSYGYTF | TGTGCCTGGAGTACGGGACAGAGCTATGGCTACACCTTC
TRBJ2-1 | TRBV4-1 | TRBD1 | few | CASSRSSGTEYNEQFF | TGCGCCAGCAGCCGTTCCTCCGGGACAGAATACAATGAGCAGTTCTTC
TRBJ2-5 | TRBV3-1 | TRBD1 | NA | CASRPDRVGETQYF | TGTGCCAGCAGACCCGACAGGGTGGGAGAGACCCAGTACTTC
TRBJ1-5 | TRBV28 | NA | NA | CASSYVLRNQPQHF | TGTGCCAGCAGTTACGTCCTCAGGAATCAGCCCCAGCATTTT
TRBJ2-1 | TRBV12-3/TRBV12-4 | TRBD1 | NA | CASSRIQGSETQFF | TGTGCCAGCAGCCGGATACAGGGGAGCGAGACCCAGTTCTTC
TRBJ2-3 | TRBV20-1 | TRBD2 | NA | CSASASGNTDTQYF | TGCAGTGCTAGCGCCAGCGGGAACACAGATACGCAGTATTTT
TRBJ2-3 | TRBV20-1 | NA | NA | CSATSGTSDTQYF | TGCAGTGCTACCTCCGGGACTTCAGATACGCAGTATTTT
TRBJ2-2 | TRBV6-2/TRBV6-3 | NA | NA | CASKGGWTGELFF | TGTGCCAGCAAAGGCGGATGGACCGGGGAGCTGTTTTTT
TRBJ2-1 | TRBV10-3 | NA | NA | CAISGDLDPTNEQFF | TGTGCCATCAGTGGGGATCTGGACCCGACGAATGAGCAGTTCTTC
TRBJ2-5 | TRBV5-1 | NA | NA | CASSLDGQIQETQNF | TGCGCCAGCAGCTTGGACGGACAGATCCAAGAGACCCAGAACTTC
TRBJ2-7 | TRBV28 | TRBD1 | once | CASSILVGQGHEQYF | TGTGCCAGCAGCATCCTAGTCGGACAGGGACACGAGCAGTACTTC
TRBJ2-7 | TRBV29-1 | NA | few | CSVKFTYEQYF | TGCAGCGTCAAATTCACCTACGAGCAGTACTTC
TRBJ2-7 | TRBV11-2 | NA | NA | CASSFNGGPFYEQYF | TGTGCCAGCAGCTTTAACGGAGGGCCGTTCTACGAGCAGTACTTC
TRBJ1-3 | TRBV3-1 | NA | few | CASSQVVNSGNTIYF | TGTGCCAGCAGCCAAGTTGTGAACTCTGGAAACACCATATATTTT
TRBJ1-6 | TRBV20-1 | NA | NA | CSASSSSYNSPLHF | TGCAGTGCCTCCAGTAGCTCCTATAATTCACCCCTCCACTTT
TRBJ2-6 | TRBV19 | TRBD1 | few | CASSTRDRASSGANVLTF | TGTGCCAGTAGTACCAGGGACAGGGCAAGCTCTGGGGCCAACGTCCTGACTTTC
TRBJ1-4 | TRBV11-3 | NA | NA | CASTDPLFHGPRKNEKLFF | TGTGCCAGTACTGACCCTCTCTTCCACGGGCCTCGGAAAAATGAAAAACTGTTTTTT
TRBJ2-5 | TRBV30 | TRBD1 | once | CAWSRGDRGVQEAQYF | TGTGCCTGGAGTAGGGGGGACAGGGGAGTCCAGGAGGCCCAGTACTTC
TRBJ2-7 | TRBV4-2 | NA | few | CASSQETPSSYEQYF | TGTGCCAGCAGCCAAGAAACCCCCAGCTCCTACGAGCAGTACTTC
TRBJ2-5 | TRBV10-3 | TRBD1 | NA | CAISEDRVQETQYF | TGTGCCATCAGTGAGGACAGGGTCCAAGAGACCCAGTACTTC
TRBJ2-2 | TRBV28 | NA | few | CASCNSQGLGPGELFF | TGTGCCAGCTGCAACTCGCAGGGCCTGGGTCCCGGGGAGCTGTTTTTT
TRBJ1-1 | TRBV29-1 | NA | NA | CSAQRGGYTEAFF | TGCAGCGCCCAAAGAGGGGGGTACACTGAAGCTTTCTTT
TRBJ2-6 | TRBV28 | NA | NA | CASSVPVSGANVLTF | TGTGCCAGCAGTGTTCCCGTCTCTGGGGCCAACGTCCTGACTTTC
TRBJ2-1 | TRBV10-1 | TRBD2 | NA | CASSESFGGVNEQFF | TGCGCCAGCAGTGAGTCGTTCGGGGGGGTCAATGAGCAGTTCTTC
TRBJ2-5 | TRBV9 | TRBD1 | NA | CASSPAEGQGILGQETQYF | TGTGCCAGCAGCCCGGCCGAGGGACAGGGAATTTTAGGCCAAGAGACCCAGTACTTC
TRBJ2-3 | TRBV27 | NA | few | CASSPYNTDTQYF | TGTGCCAGCAGTCCCTACAACACAGATACGCAGTATTTT
TRBJ2-7 | TRBV2 | NA | NA | CASSDLGLQSSYNEQYF | TGTGCCAGCAGTGATTTGGGACTCCAAAGCTCCTACAATGAGCAGTACTTC
TRBJ2-3 | TRBV20-1 | NA | NA | CSARDGRRGLSTDTQYF | TGCAGTGCTAGAGATGGGAGGAGGGGCCTATCCACAGATACGCAGTATTTT
TRBJ1-5 | TRBV16 | NA | NA | CASSQYPASNQPQHF | TGTGCCAGCAGCCAATATCCAGCTAGCAATCAGCCCCAGCATTTT
TRBJ2-3 | TRBV6-1 | TRBD1 | NA | CASTNLRDRVSGASTDTQYF | TGTGCCAGCACAAACCTCCGGGACAGGGTTAGTGGAGCTAGCACAGATACGCAGTATTTT